This entry describes one T cell receptor beta chain. The data originate from a study of blood T cell repertoires in COVID-19. Study background: From the United States, Italy and Spain came samples of acute and convalescent COVID-19. In each case, the material was cDNA or gDNA derived from T cells, B-cell-depleted T cells, or PBMCs.

Germline CDR1 LNHNV, CDR2 YYDKDF (reference sequence). The junction had 12 bases not matched to a gene; V was cut back by 3 bases and J by 2 bases. The CDR3 totals 19 residues. How the authors handled the data: Amplified reference gene primers provided the basis for estimating nucleated cell counts. Method: immunoSEQ multiplex PCR; TCRdb's copy keeps in-frame clones and lacks some. D and trimming were read from the DNA, whereas the V and J calls and clone size are those reported in that table. The sample includes some 170,000 clones, about 86% of them seen just once. Sequenced sample: peripheral blood. The V gene is TRBV15, the J gene TRBJ2-7, with 14 nucleotides matching TRBD2. The TCR was taken from an elderly woman with acute or convalescent COVID-19. CDR3 nucleotides: TGTGCCACCAGCAGGCACCGCCGACTAGCGGGAGGGCTCCCCTACGAGCAGTACTTC. Translation: CATSRHRRLAGGLPYEQYF. Based on the CDR3 plus reference TRBV15 and TRBJ2-7, the full variable domain is DAMVIQNPRYQVTQFGKPVTLSCSQTLNHNVMYWYQQKSSQAPKLLFHYYDKDFNNEADTPDNFQSRRPNTSFCFLDIRSPGLGDTAMYLCATSRHRRLAGGLPYEQYFGPGTRLTVT.